Presented here are 22 T cell receptor beta chains from one specimen sequenced in a study of vaccination effects on CD4 cells after COVID-19. Antigen specificity for these receptors is unknown. ViraFEST used viral peptide pools to expand antigen-specific CD4+ T cells before sequencing. Upon completion of around eleven days in culture, CD4+ T cells were isolated. SARS-CoV-2 infection was confirmed by PCR in the person between March and December 2020. The method was immunoSEQ multiplex PCR; TCRdb's version includes in-frame clones alone and lacks a portion of them. Here the sample spans about 40,000 clones, around 75% being singletons. Material: CD4+ T cells from PBMCs cultured with a peptide pool, obtained before COVID-19 vaccination. The receptors shown here come from a human donor who had a prior SARS-CoV-2 infection.

This sequence joins TRBV2 and TRBJ2-1; D possibly uses TRBD1 or TRBD2 (5 bases each). From germline, CDR1 is SNHLY and CDR2 FYNNEI. Trimming shortened V by 7 bases and J by 2 bases, and 15 bases separated the two germline ends. This CDR3 is 15 amino acids long. Here the CDR3 DNA reads TGTGCCAGCAAGATAGACAGCGGACCCTACAATGAGCAGTTCTTC. Amino acids: CASKIDSGPYNEQFF.

This clone appeared once. The chain combines TRBV2 with TRBJ1-2; D is uncertain. Germline V lookup: CDR1 SNHLY, CDR2 FYNNEI. This CDR3 has 14 residues. V lost 5 bases and J 3 bases, leaving 13 bases between the germline ends. The CDR3 here is CASSSQRLDYGYTF. In nucleotides, the CDR3 is TGTGCCAGCAGTTCCCAGAGACTCGACTATGGCTACACCTTC.

V usage is TRBV3-1 (or the pseudogene TRBV3-2) and J usage is TRBJ2-1; possibly TRBD2 for D (6 bases). This CDR3 has 17 amino acids. V lost 1 base, J lost 5 bases, and 18 bases lay in between. CDR1 LGHDT and CDR2 YNNKEL come from the germline V gene (reference sequence). The CDR3 bases are TGTGCCAGCAGCCAAGTACCAGGCCTCCTAGCGAACAATGAGCAGTTCTTC. Amino acid sequence: CASSQVPGLLANNEQFF.

There are a few counts of this clone. The V call is TRBV15, the J call TRBJ2-5; possible D gene TRBD2, 5 bases. The CDR3 totals 16 residues. Per the germline V gene, CDR1 is LNHNV and CDR2 is YYDKDF (reference sequence). Trimming cost V 0 bases and J 5 bases, with 16 bases left between them. CDR3 residues: CATSRDRMGSGETQYF. In nucleotides, the CDR3 is TGTGCCACCAGCAGAGATCGGATGGGGTCGGGGGAGACCCAGTACTTC.

This rearrangement joins TRBV6-2 or TRBV6-3 to TRBJ2-1; 7 bases map to TRBD2. Germline trimming cut 4 bases from V and 7 bases from J; bases unmatched to any gene: 4. Germline CDR1 and CDR2: MNHEY and SVGEGT. CDR3 length equals 13 residues. The CDR3 protein is CASSSALANEQFF. The CDR3 DNA is TGTGCCAGCAGTTCGGCACTAGCGAATGAGCAGTTCTTC.

The rearrangement links TRBV5-5 to TRBJ2-3, with 7 bases aligning to TRBD1. The CDR3 runs to 15 residues. V gave up 2 bases and J gave up 2 bases; unmatched junction bases: 5. CDR1 is SGHKS and CDR2 is YYEKEE in the germline V gene (reference sequence). For the CDR3, the DNA is TGTGCCAGCAGCTTTTCGGGACAGCACACAGATACGCAGTATTTT. Its protein is CASSFSGQHTDTQYF. The full variable domain, its missing parts supplied by reference TRBV5-5 and TRBJ2-3, is DAGVTQSPTHLIKTRGQQVTLRCSPISGHKSVSWYQQVLGQGPQFIFQYYEKEERGRGNFPDRFSARQFPNYSSELNVNALLLGDSALYLCASSFSGQHTDTQYFGPGTRLTVL.

This clone appeared once. The chain is built from TRBV3-1 (or the pseudogene TRBV3-2) and TRBJ2-1, with unresolved D. The ends were cut back, 4 bases at V and 9 bases at J, with 10 bases in the middle. The germline gives CDR1 LGHDT, CDR2 YNNKEL (reference sequence). This CDR3 spans 12 amino acids. Here the CDR3 reads CASSLYYAEQFF. Here the CDR3 DNA reads TGTGCCAGCAGCCTCTACTACGCTGAGCAGTTCTTC.

The rearrangement links TRBV4-3 to TRBJ2-4; the D is unclear. The ends were cut back, 0 bases at V and 7 bases at J, with 7 bases in the middle. Looked up from germline, CDR1 is LGHNA and CDR2 is YSLEER. This CDR3 comprises 13 residues. The CDR3 spells CASSQEPSNIQYF. The CDR3 DNA reads as TGCGCCAGCAGCCAAGAACCGTCTAACATTCAGTACTTC.

This clone has just a few counts. The J gene is TRBJ2-7, the V gene TRBV7-2; D ambiguous. CDR3 length: 15 residues. Germline V CDR1 and CDR2: SGHTA, FQGNSA. V lost 1 base to trimming and J lost 3 bases, with 13 bases between them. CDR3 amino acids: CASSLEYWQDYEQYF. CDR3 in DNA: TGTGCCAGCAGCTTAGAGTACTGGCAGGACTACGAGCAGTACTTC. The entire variable domain, with the rest obtained from reference TRBV7-2 and TRBJ2-7, is as follows: GAGVSQSPSNKVTEKGKDVELRCDPISGHTALYWYRQSLGQGLEFLIYFQGNSAPDKSGLPSDRFSAERTGGSVSTLTIQRTQQEDSAVYLCASSLEYWQDYEQYFGPGTRLTVT.

This rearrangement joins TRBV7-2 to TRBJ1-6; 9 bases align to TRBD1. V shed 2 bases, J shed 10 bases, and the junction held 6 bases outside the gene matches. Germline V gene lookup returns CDR1 SGHTA and CDR2 FQGNSA. This CDR3 is 15 amino acids long. The CDR3 here is CASSLLTGGQSPLHF. The CDR3 region has the DNA TGTGCCAGCAGCTTACTTACAGGGGGCCAGTCACCCCTCCACTTT.

The V gene is TRBV15, the J gene TRBJ1-4; D may be TRBD1 (5 bases). CDR1 is LNHNV and CDR2 is YYDKDF in the germline V gene (reference sequence). The V end was cut by 0 bases, the J end by 3 bases, with 11 bases between. The CDR3 covers 16 residues. For the CDR3, the DNA is TGTGCCACCAGCAGAGAATGGGGGTTGGCTAATGAAAAACTGTTTTTT. It specifies CATSREWGLANEKLFF.

The V gene is TRBV9, the J gene TRBJ2-5, with 9 bases aligning to TRBD1. V shed 0 bases and J 3 bases; nucleotides not matched to a gene: 3. The CDR3 runs to 15 residues. In germline, CDR1 is SGDLS, CDR2 YYNGEE. In DNA form, the CDR3 reads TGTGCCAGCAGCGTAGCTACAGGGGGCAAAGAGACCCAGTACTTC. Protein product: CASSVATGGKETQYF.

This chain uses TRBV6-6 with TRBJ1-3; maybe TRBD1 (5 bases). Deletions cut 0 bases from V and 3 bases from J, with 6 bases between. Germline V gene lookup returns CDR1 MNHNY and CDR2 SVGAGI (reference sequence). This CDR3 has 14 amino acids. The CDR3 DNA sequence: TGTGCCAGCAGTTACTCGCAGGGTGGAAACACCATATATTTT. Protein sequence: CASSYSQGGNTIYF.

V and J are TRBV3-1 (or the pseudogene TRBV3-2) and TRBJ1-5, with no clear D. CDR1 and CDR2 (germline): LGHDT, YNNKEL (reference sequence). Trimming shortened V by 1 base and J by 9 bases, and 19 bases separated the two germline ends. CDR3 size: 16 residues. CDR3 protein: CASSQVLHIAKVPQHF. The CDR3 DNA is TGTGCCAGCAGCCAAGTCCTCCATATAGCAAAGGTGCCCCAGCATTTT.

The V and J genes are TRBV7-2 and TRBJ2-1; 7 bases are shared with TRBD2. The CDR3 covers 17 residues. Germline V gene lookup returns CDR1 SGHTA and CDR2 FQGNSA. Trimming at V came to 4 bases and at J to 0 bases, leaving 9 bases not matched to a gene. CDR3 loop: CASSSVVRTSSYNEQFF. In nucleotides, the CDR3 is TGTGCCAGCAGCTCAGTGGTCCGGACTAGCTCCTACAATGAGCAGTTCTTC.

The V call is TRBV5-4, the J call TRBJ1-1; D is undetermined. CDR1 is SGHNT, CDR2 YYREEE, per germline (reference sequence). The V end lost 0 bases, the J end lost 0 bases, and 3 bases lay between the germline ends. The CDR3 length is 13 residues. CDR3 DNA sequence: TGTGCCAGCAGCTTGGAGGTGAACACTGAAGCTTTCTTT. Amino acid sequence: CASSLEVNTEAFF. The complete variable domain, with remaining parts taken from reference TRBV5-4 and TRBJ1-1, reads ETGVTQSPTHLIKTRGQQVTLRCSSQSGHNTVSWYQQALGQGPQFIFQYYREEENGRGNFPPRFSGLQFPNYSSELNVNALELDDSALYLCASSLEVNTEAFFGQGTRLTVV.

V gene TRBV12-5 combines with J gene TRBJ2-7; D gene uncertain. V was shortened by 9 bases and J by 12 bases, with 18 bases between the two germline ends. CDR3 size: 11 residues. Germline-derived CDR1 and CDR2 are LGHNT and FRNRAP. CDR3 in amino acids: CASQHNTRVYF. In DNA, the CDR3 is TGTGCTAGCCAACATAACACCCGGGTGTACTTC.

This clone was seen more than once but under ten times. The V gene is TRBV7-9, the J gene TRBJ1-1, with 7 bases fitting TRBD1. Per germline, CDR1 SEHNR and CDR2 FQNEAQ (reference sequence). V lost 2 bases, J lost 4 bases, and 4 bases stayed unmatched. This CDR3 has 14 amino acids. CDR3 protein: CASSLNSGGTEAFF. CDR3 DNA sequence: TGTGCCAGCAGCTTAAACTCAGGGGGCACTGAAGCTTTCTTT.

The rearrangement links TRBV7-9 to TRBJ1-3; no firm D call. This CDR3 region has 16 residues. V was cut by 5 bases and J by 0 bases, with 14 bases left in between. Germline CDR1 SEHNR, CDR2 FQNEAQ (reference sequence). CDR3 DNA: TGTGCCAGCAGCCGGCATATAGATGGCTCTGGAAACACCATATATTTT. This encodes CASSRHIDGSGNTIYF.

The chain employs TRBV6-5 and TRBJ2-3; 9 nucleotides match TRBD1. This CDR3 contains 13 residues. The junction had 3 bases not matched to a gene; V was cut back by 5 bases and J by 6 bases. The germline CDR1 and CDR2 sequences are MNHEY and SVGAGI. DNA of the CDR3: TGTGCCAGCAGTACAGACAGGGGGGATACGCAGTATTTT. Its protein is CASSTDRGDTQYF.

This chain uses TRBV23-1 with TRBJ2-2; D possibly corresponds to TRBD1 (6 bases). TRBV23-1 is an open reading frame, and its role is uncertain. This CDR3 is built from 15 residues. V lost 5 bases and J lost 4, with 14 bases in between. This chain's CDR3 is CASSSGTLLTGELFF. The CDR3 nucleotides read TGCGCCAGCAGTTCCGGGACACTACTCACCGGGGAGCTGTTTTTT.

The chain combines TRBV7-3 with TRBJ2-3; D unclear. This CDR3 has 14 amino acids. The ends were cut back, 4 bases at V and 4 bases at J, with 12 bases in the middle. Germline V gene sequence: CDR1 SGHTA, CDR2 FQGTGA. CDR3 protein: CASSSRRFPDTQYF. In nucleotides, the CDR3 is TGTGCCAGCAGCTCCCGACGGTTTCCAGATACGCAGTATTTT.